The source of this T cell receptor (beta chain) is a study of blood T cell repertoires in COVID-19. Across the whole study: Donors in the United States, Italy and Spain gave samples during acute or convalescent COVID-19.

In the original processing: Counts of nucleated cells, estimated from reference gene primer amplification, were obtained. The repertoire was sequenced with immunoSEQ multiplex PCR; TCRdb's copy has only in-frame clones and lacks some. V, J and clone size were drawn from that table, and D and trimming were deduced from the DNA. Of 100,000 or so clones detected, 69% appear once; the ten largest clones hold about 5.9%. Per germline, CDR1 LNHDA and CDR2 SQIVND (reference sequence). CDR3 size: 14 residues. V was pared by 8 bases and J by 0 bases, with 4 bases of the junction left unmatched. V gene TRBV19 combines with J gene TRBJ2-1; 7 nucleotides align to TRBD1. This clonotype was sampled from an elderly man with acute or convalescent COVID-19. Material: peripheral blood. CDR3 loop: CASVRDSSYNEQFF. CDR3 DNA: TGTGCCAGTGTCCGGGACAGCTCCTACAATGAGCAGTTCTTC.